Following are 19 T cell receptor beta chains from one sample sequenced in a study of blood T cell repertoires in COVID-19 (dated by TCRdb to 2020 to 2022). Library method: the immunoSEQ multiplex PCR assay. The source is immuneACCESS, and TCRdb retained only in-frame sequences with V and J called. Part of the clones is not carried over; for the studies checked, unresolved V genes explain less than half of this, and the remainder is unexplained. This sample gives fewer than 80,000 clones in total; around 90% of them show up just once. 5% to 6.5% of the sample is held by the ten biggest clonotypes. Input material: peripheral blood. These receptors were taken from a man aged 50-59 years with acute or convalescent COVID-19.

J is TRBJ2-7 and V is TRBV19, with 9 bases lining up with TRBD1. The CDR3 contains 12 residues. After removal of 8 bases from V and 6 bases from J, the junction contained 5 bases not matched to a gene. Per the germline V gene, CDR1 is LNHDA and CDR2 is SQIVND (reference sequence). The chain's CDR3 is CASGQGTSEQYF. The DNA for the CDR3 is TGTGCCAGTGGACAGGGGACTTCCGAGCAGTACTTC.

This clone appeared a single time. The chain links TRBV3-1 (or the pseudogene TRBV3-2) to TRBJ2-1; the match to TRBD2 covers 8 bases. CDR1 and CDR2 from the germline V gene are LGHDT and YNNKEL (reference sequence). The CDR3 length is 16 residues. Trimming removed 1 base from V and 4 bases from J; junction bases left unmatched: 6. CDR3 coding DNA: TGTGCCAGCAGCCAAGTTGGACTAGCTATTTACAATGAGCAGTTCTTC. It is translated as CASSQVGLAIYNEQFF.

This chain uses TRBV9 with TRBJ1-1; D is uncertain. Trimming left V 4 bases short and J 6 bases short, with 13 bases between. The CDR3 is 13 amino acids. CDR1 SGDLS and CDR2 YYNGEE come from the germline V gene. The CDR3 DNA reads TGTGCCAGCAGCACCCTGGGGAGGTCTGAAGCTTTCTTT. Translating it yields CASSTLGRSEAFF. Supplemented by reference TRBV9 and TRBJ1-1, the full variable domain reads DSGVTQTPKHLITATGQRVTLRCSPRSGDLSVYWYQQSLDQGLQFLIQYYNGEERAKGNILERFSAQQFPDLHSELNLSSLELGDSALYFCASSTLGRSEAFFGQGTRLTVV.

The chain uses TRBV7-9 and TRBJ1-1; a weak D match, TRBD1 (5 bases). Trimming removed 3 bases at V and 5 bases at J, with 13 bases between. Germline V gene data show CDR1 as SEHNR and CDR2 as FQNEAQ (reference sequence). The CDR3 consists of 14 residues. The CDR3 DNA follows: TGTGCCAGCAGCTTCTTGGGGCTGTGGACTGAAGCTTTCTTT. This codes for CASSFLGLWTEAFF.

The chain uses TRBV29-1 and TRBJ2-3; D is unclear. V was shortened by 5 bases and J by 3 bases, with 18 bases between the two germline ends. CDR1 is SQVTM and CDR2 is ANQGSEA in the germline V gene. The CDR3 length is 15 residues. Written as DNA, the CDR3 is TGCAGCGTTATCGAAGACCGACTCCGGACAGATACGCAGTATTTT. Residues: CSVIEDRLRTDTQYF.

This chain connects TRBV9 to TRBJ2-7, with D perhaps matching TRBD1 (6 bases). Trimming removed 3 bases at V and 6 bases at J, with 10 bases between. The CDR3 length is 12 residues. In germline, CDR1 is SGDLS, CDR2 YYNGEE. CDR3 DNA sequence: TGTGCCAGCAGCGGCTCAGGGGCCGAGCAGTACTTC. Protein sequence: CASSGSGAEQYF. The variable domain in full, completed from reference TRBV9 and TRBJ2-7, reads DSGVTQTPKHLITATGQRVTLRCSPRSGDLSVYWYQQSLDQGLQFLIQYYNGEERAKGNILERFSAQQFPDLHSELNLSSLELGDSALYFCASSGSGAEQYFGPGTRLTVT.

The rearrangement joins TRBV19 to TRBJ1-1; TRBD1 is a possible D gene (5 bases). This CDR3 has 14 residues. Trimming pared 7 bases from V and 3 bases from J, leaving 15 bases between. The germline gives CDR1 LNHDA, CDR2 SQIVND (reference sequence). In DNA form, the CDR3 reads TGTGCCAGTACCCTAAGCGGGGGTTACACTGAAGCTTTCTTT. Its translation is CASTLSGGYTEAFF.

The genes are TRBV6-5 and TRBJ1-5; TRBD1 might be the D (6 bases). This CDR3 has 13 amino acids. Trimming removed 6 bases from V and 6 bases from J, with 12 bases in between. Germline V gene lookup returns CDR1 MNHEY and CDR2 SVGAGI. The CDR3 here is CASSRTGTQPQHF. DNA of the CDR3: TGTGCCAGCAGCCGTACAGGGACTCAGCCCCAGCATTTT.

The CDR3 spells CASSKPGYYGYTF. DNA of the CDR3: TGTGCCAGCAGCAAACCCGGGTACTATGGCTACACCTTC. V gene TRBV21-1 combines with J gene TRBJ1-2. TRBV21-1 is a listed pseudogene. This CDR3 region has 13 residues.

The chain employs TRBV4-2 and TRBJ2-1, with D tentatively TRBD2 (6 bases). The CDR3 length is 15 residues. Deletions cut 6 bases from V and 0 bases from J, with 12 bases between. From germline, CDR1 is LGHNA and CDR2 YNFKEQ. The CDR3 reads CASSLAQDSYNEQFF. CDR3 DNA: TGTGCCAGCAGTCTAGCGCAGGACTCCTACAATGAGCAGTTCTTC.

The chain recombines TRBV2 with TRBJ1-6; 8 positions agree with TRBD1. Losses at the gene ends were 6 bases for V and 8 bases for J; bases not matched to a gene: 3. The CDR3 totals 13 residues. CDR1 and CDR2 from the germline V gene are SNHLY and FYNNEI. The DNA for the CDR3 is TGTGCCAGCAGGACAGGGGCGTATTCACCCCTCCACTTT. It translates to CASRTGAYSPLHF.

The CDR3 nucleotides are TGTGCCAGCAGCCAAGATGGAGAGGGGGCCTATCTAGGCTATGGCTACACCTTC. Translated: CASSQDGEGAYLGYGYTF. V gene TRBV4-2 combines with J gene TRBJ1-2, with 7 bases fitting TRBD1. Germline V CDR1 and CDR2: LGHNA, YNFKEQ. J was trimmed by 4 bases and V by 0 bases; bases with no gene match: 14. This CDR3 region has 18 residues.

The chain employs TRBV6-2 or TRBV6-3 and TRBJ2-7; 7 positions agree with TRBD2. CDR3 size: 14 residues. Unmatched junction bases numbered 8, after V lost 7 bases and J lost 2 bases. Germline assignment: CDR1 MNHEY and CDR2 SVGEGT. In DNA form, the CDR3 reads TGTGCCAGCACCCCAGCGGGAAACCCCTACGAGCAGTACTTC. This sequence encodes CASTPAGNPYEQYF.

The V call is TRBV7-8, the J call TRBJ2-5, with TRBD2 matching 7 bases. This CDR3 has 17 residues. Germline V gives CDR1 SGHVS, CDR2 FQNEAQ. V lost 1 base, J lost 5 bases, and 13 bases stayed unmatched. Here the CDR3 reads CASSLGDLAEPWETQYF. The DNA for the CDR3 is TGTGCCAGCAGCTTAGGCGATCTAGCGGAACCATGGGAGACCCAGTACTTC. The variable domain in full, with the rest retrieved from reference TRBV7-8 and TRBJ2-5, is GAGVSQSPRYKVAKRGQDVALRCDPISGHVSLFWYQQALGQGPEFLTYFQNEAQLDKSGLPSDRFFAERPEGSVSTLKIQRTQQEDSAVYLCASSLGDLAEPWETQYFGPGTRLLVL.

The rearrangement links TRBV12-5 to TRBJ1-5, with D uncertain. The V gene lost 7 bases and the J gene lost 4 bases, with 14 bases spanning the gap. Germline V gene lookup returns CDR1 LGHNT and CDR2 FRNRAP. CDR3 length: 14 amino acids. CDR3 DNA sequence: TGTGCTAGTGCCTCCATGGGAGCGAATCAGCCCCAGCATTTT. Translating it yields CASASMGANQPQHF.

This chain uses TRBV5-4 with TRBJ2-2; a possible D gene is TRBD2 (6 bases). CDR1 is SGHNT and CDR2 is YYREEE in the germline V gene (reference sequence). The CDR3 contains 16 residues. V was shortened by 4 bases and J by 3 bases, with 16 bases between the two germline ends. In nucleotides, the CDR3 is TGTGCCAGCAGCCCTCGGGGAGGCCTTGACACCGGGGAGCTGTTTTTT. Translating it yields CASSPRGGLDTGELFF.

The chain recombines TRBV6-6 with TRBJ1-1; a weak D match, TRBD1 (5 bases). V shed 2 bases and J shed 4 bases, with 14 bases lying between them. Germline V gene data show CDR1 as MNHNY and CDR2 as SVGAGI (reference sequence). This CDR3 comprises 15 residues. This chain's CDR3 is CASSYAGVGGTEAFF. The CDR3 region has the DNA TGTGCCAGCAGTTACGCGGGGGTTGGTGGCACTGAAGCTTTCTTT.

The chain employs TRBV27 and TRBJ2-7; D might be TRBD1 (5 bases). Germline CDR1 MNHEY, CDR2 SMNVEV (reference sequence). CDR3 length: 14 amino acids. The V end was cut by 7 bases, the J end by 6 bases, with 19 bases between. CDR3 DNA: TGTGCCAGCAATAGGGGCAGTCCTCTAGGCGAGCAGTACTTC. Translating it yields CASNRGSPLGEQYF.

V usage is TRBV27 and J usage is TRBJ2-7; D is unclear. From germline, CDR1 is MNHEY and CDR2 SMNVEV (reference sequence). CDR3 length equals 16 residues. The V gene lost 0 bases and the J gene lost 2 bases, with 14 bases spanning the gap. CDR3 sequence: CASSLSAALVTYEQYF. The CDR3 DNA reads as TGTGCCAGCAGTTTATCGGCGGCCCTAGTGACCTACGAGCAGTACTTC.